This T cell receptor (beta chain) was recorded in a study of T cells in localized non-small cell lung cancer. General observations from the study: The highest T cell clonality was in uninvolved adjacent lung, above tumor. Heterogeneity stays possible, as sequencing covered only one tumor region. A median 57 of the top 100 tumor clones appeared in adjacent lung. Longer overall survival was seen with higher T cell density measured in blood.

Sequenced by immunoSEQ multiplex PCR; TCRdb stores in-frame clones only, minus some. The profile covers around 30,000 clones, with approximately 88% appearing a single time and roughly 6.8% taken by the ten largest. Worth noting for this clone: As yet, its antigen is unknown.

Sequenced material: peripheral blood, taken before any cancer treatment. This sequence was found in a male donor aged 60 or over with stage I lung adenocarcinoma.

CDR3 bases: TGTGCCAGCAGGCCTTATGGGGTGCGGGTTCAGTACTTC. Translated, it gives CASRPYGVRVQYF. The chain is built from TRBV5-6 and TRBJ2-4; D is perhaps TRBD2 (5 bases). Trimming stripped 5 bases from V and 11 bases from J, with 17 bases between. Germline values: CDR1 SGHDT, CDR2 YYEEEE. The CDR3 consists of 13 residues.